The T cell receptor (beta chain) under discussion was sequenced for a study of blood T cell repertoires in COVID-19. Study-level information: The study drew acute and convalescent COVID-19 samples from the United States, Italy and Spain. The cDNA or gDNA used as material had been derived from T cells, B-cell-depleted T cells, or PBMCs.

TCRdb's copy holds only in-frame clones and misses some; the assay was immunoSEQ multiplex PCR. The table lists about 170,000 clones, around 86% of them singletons, with less than 3.5% in the top ten. Losses at the gene ends were 8 bases for V and 8 bases for J; bases not matched to a gene: 10. Germline CDR1 is MNHEY and CDR2 is SMNVEV (reference sequence). The CDR3 loop spans 15 amino acids. The rearrangement uses TRBV27 and TRBJ2-1; 12 bases align to TRBD2. This receptor was identified in a man between 65 and 85 years old with acute or convalescent COVID-19. Sequencing was done on a sample of peripheral blood. The CDR3 DNA follows: TGTGCCAGCCGAAGTTTGGGACTAGCGGGCGATGAGCAGTTCTTC. It specifies CASRSLGLAGDEQFF.